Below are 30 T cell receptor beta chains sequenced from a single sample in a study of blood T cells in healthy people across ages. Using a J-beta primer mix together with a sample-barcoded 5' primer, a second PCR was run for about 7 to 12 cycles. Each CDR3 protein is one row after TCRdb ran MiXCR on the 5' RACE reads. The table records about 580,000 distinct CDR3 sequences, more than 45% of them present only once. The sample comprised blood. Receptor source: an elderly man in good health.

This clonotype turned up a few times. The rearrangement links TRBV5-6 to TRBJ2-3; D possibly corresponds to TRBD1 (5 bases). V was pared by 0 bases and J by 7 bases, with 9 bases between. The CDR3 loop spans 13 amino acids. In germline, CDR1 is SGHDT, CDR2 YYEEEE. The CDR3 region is CASSLDRMNTQYF. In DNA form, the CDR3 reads TGTGCCAGCAGCTTGGACAGGATGAATACGCAGTATTTT.

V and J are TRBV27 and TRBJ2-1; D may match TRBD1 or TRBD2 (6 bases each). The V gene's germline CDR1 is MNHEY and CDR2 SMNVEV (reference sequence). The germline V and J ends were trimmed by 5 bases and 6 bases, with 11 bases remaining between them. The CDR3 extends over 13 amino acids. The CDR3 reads CASSDRGVNEQFF. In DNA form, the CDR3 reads TGTGCCAGCAGTGATAGGGGGGTCAATGAGCAGTTCTTC.

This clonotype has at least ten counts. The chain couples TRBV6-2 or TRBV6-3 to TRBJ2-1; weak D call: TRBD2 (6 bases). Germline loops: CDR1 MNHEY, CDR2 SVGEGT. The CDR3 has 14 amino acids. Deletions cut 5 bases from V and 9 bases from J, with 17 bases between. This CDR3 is CASSGFSPRGEQFF. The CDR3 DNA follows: TGTGCCAGCAGTGGATTTTCCCCGCGGGGTGAGCAGTTCTTC.

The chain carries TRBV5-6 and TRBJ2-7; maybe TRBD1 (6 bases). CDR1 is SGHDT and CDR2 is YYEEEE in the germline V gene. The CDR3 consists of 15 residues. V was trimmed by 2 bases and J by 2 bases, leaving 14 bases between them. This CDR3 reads CASSFFGRDTYEQYF. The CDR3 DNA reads TGTGCCAGCAGCTTCTTCGGTCGGGACACCTACGAGCAGTACTTC.

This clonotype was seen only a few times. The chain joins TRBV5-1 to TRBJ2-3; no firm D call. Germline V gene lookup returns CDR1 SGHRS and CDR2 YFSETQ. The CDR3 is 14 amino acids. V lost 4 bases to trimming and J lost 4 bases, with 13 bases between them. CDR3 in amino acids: CASSPRSNSDTQYF. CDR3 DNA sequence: TGCGCCAGCAGCCCTAGGTCCAATTCAGATACGCAGTATTTT.

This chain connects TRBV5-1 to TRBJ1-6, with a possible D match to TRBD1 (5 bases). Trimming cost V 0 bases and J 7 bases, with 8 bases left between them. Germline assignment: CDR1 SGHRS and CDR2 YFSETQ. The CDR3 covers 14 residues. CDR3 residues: CASSLEGPNSPLHF. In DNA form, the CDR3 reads TGCGCCAGCAGCTTGGAGGGACCCAATTCACCCCTCCACTTT.

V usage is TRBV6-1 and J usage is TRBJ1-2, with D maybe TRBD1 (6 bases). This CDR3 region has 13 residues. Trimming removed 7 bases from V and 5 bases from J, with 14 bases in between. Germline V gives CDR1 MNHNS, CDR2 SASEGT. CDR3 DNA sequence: TGTGCCAGCAATGCAGGGGAGGGGTATGGCTACACCTTC. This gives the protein CASNAGEGYGYTF.

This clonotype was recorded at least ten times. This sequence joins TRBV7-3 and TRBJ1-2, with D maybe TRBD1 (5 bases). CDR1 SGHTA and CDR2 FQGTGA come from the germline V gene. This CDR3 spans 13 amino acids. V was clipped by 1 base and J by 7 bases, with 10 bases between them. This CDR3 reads CASSLMGESGYTF. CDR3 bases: TGTGCCAGCAGCTTAATGGGGGAGTCTGGCTACACCTTC.

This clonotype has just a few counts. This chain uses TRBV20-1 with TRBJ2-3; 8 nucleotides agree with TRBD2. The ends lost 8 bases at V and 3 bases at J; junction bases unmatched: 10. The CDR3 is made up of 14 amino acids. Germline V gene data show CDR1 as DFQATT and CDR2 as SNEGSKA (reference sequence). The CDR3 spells CSPRRGGSTDTQYF. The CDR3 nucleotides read TGCAGTCCCCGTCGGGGGGGCTCTACAGATACGCAGTATTTT.

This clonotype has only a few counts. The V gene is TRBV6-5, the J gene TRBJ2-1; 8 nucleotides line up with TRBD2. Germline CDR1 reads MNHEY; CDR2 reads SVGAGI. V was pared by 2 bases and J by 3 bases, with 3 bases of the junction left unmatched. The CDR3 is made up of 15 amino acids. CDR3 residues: CASSYRRGVYNEQFF. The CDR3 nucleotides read TGTGCCAGCAGTTACAGGCGGGGGGTCTACAATGAGCAGTTCTTC.

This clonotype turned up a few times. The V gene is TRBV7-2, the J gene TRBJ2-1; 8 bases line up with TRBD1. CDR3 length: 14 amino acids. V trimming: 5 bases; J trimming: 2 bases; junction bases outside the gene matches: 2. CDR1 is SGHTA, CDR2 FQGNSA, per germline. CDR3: CASSTGQAYNEQFF. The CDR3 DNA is TGTGCCAGCAGCACGGGACAGGCCTACAATGAGCAGTTCTTC.

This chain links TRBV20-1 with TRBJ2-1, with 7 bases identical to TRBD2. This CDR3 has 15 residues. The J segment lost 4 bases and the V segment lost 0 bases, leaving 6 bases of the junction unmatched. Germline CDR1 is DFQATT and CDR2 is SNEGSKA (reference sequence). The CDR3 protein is CSARDDASGYNEQFF. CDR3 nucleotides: TGCAGTGCTAGAGATGACGCTAGCGGATACAATGAGCAGTTCTTC.

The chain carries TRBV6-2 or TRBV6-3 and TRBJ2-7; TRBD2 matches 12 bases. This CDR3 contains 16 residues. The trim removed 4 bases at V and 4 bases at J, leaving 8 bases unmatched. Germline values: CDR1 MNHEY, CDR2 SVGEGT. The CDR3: CASSSRLAGASYEQYF. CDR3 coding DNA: TGTGCCAGCAGTTCGCGACTAGCGGGAGCAAGTTACGAGCAGTACTTC.

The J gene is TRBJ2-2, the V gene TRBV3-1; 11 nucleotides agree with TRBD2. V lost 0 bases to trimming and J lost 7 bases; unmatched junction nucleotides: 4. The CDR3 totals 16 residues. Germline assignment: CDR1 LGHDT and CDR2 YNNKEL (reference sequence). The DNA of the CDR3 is TGTGCCAGCAGCCAAGAGGCACTAGCGGGAGACGGGGAGCTGTTTTTT. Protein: CASSQEALAGDGELFF.

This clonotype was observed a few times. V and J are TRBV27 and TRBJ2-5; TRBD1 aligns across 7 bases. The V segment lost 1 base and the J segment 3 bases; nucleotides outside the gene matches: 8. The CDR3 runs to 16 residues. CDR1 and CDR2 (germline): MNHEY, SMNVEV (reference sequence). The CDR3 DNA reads TGTGCCAGCAGTTTATTTTTCCCGACAGGGAAAGAGACCCAGTACTTC. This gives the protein CASSLFFPTGKETQYF.

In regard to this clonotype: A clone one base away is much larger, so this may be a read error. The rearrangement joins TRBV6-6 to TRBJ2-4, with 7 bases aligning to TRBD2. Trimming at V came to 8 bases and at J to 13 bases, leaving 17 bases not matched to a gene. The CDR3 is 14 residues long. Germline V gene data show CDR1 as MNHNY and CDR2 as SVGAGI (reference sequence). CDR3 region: CASGRGVPQGEQYF. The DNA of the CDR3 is TGTGCCAGCGGCCGGGGGGTCCCTCAGGGTGAGCAGTACTTC.

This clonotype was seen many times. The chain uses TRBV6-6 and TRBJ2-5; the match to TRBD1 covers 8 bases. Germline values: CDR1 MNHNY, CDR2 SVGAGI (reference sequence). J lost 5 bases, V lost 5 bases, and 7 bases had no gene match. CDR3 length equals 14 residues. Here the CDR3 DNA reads TGTGCCAGCAGTGCGGACAGGGAGTGGGAGACCCAGTACTTC. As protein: CASSADREWETQYF.

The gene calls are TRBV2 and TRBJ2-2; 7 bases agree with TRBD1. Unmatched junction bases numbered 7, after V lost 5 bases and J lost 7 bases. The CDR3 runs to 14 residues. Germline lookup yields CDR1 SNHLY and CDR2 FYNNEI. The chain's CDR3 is CASSRQGRSGELFF. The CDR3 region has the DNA TGTGCCAGCAGTCGACAGGGTCGGAGCGGGGAGCTGTTTTTT.

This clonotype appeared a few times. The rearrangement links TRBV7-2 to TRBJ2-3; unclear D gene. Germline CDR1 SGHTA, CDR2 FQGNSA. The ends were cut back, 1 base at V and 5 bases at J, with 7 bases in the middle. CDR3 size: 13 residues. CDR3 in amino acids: CASSLGIRDTQYF. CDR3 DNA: TGTGCCAGCAGCTTAGGAATTAGAGATACGCAGTATTTT.

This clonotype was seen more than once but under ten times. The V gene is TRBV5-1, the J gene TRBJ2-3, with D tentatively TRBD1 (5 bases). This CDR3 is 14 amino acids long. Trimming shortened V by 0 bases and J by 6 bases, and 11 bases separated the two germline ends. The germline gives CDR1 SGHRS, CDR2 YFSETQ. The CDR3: CASSLETVGDTQYF. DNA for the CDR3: TGCGCCAGCAGCTTGGAGACAGTCGGGGATACGCAGTATTTT.

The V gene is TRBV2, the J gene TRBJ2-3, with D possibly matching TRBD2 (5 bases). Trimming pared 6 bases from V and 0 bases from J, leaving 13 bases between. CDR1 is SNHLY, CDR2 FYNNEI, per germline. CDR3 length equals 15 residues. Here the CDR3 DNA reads TGTGCCAGCAGGTTCCTTCCGGGAAGCACAGATACGCAGTATTTT. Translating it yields CASRFLPGSTDTQYF.

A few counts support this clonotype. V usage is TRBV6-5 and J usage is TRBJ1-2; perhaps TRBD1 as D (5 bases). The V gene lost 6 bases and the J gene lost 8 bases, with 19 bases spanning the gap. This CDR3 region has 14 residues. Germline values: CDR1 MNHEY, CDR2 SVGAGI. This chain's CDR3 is CASRSPRDPGGYTF. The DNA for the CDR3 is TGTGCCAGCAGATCCCCACGGGACCCGGGCGGCTACACCTTC.

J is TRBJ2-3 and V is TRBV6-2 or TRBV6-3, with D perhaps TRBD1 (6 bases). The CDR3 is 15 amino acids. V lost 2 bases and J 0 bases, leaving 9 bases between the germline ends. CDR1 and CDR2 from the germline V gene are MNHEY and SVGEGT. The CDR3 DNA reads TGTGCCAGCAGTTACAGGGGGAAAAGCACAGATACGCAGTATTTT. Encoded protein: CASSYRGKSTDTQYF.

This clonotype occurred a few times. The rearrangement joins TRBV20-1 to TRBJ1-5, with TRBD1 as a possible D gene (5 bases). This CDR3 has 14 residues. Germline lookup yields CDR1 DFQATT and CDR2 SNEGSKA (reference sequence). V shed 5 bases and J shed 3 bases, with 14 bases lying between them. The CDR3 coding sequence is TGCAGTGCTCGCGCGGGGGGATACAATCAGCCCCAGCATTTT. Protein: CSARAGGYNQPQHF.

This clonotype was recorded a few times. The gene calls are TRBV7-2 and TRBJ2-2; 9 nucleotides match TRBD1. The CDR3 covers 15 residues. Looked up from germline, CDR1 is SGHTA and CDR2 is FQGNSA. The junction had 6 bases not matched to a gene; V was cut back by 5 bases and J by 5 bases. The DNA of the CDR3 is TGTGCCAGCAGCCCTACAGGGGGCGCGACCGGGGAGCTGTTTTTT. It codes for CASSPTGGATGELFF.

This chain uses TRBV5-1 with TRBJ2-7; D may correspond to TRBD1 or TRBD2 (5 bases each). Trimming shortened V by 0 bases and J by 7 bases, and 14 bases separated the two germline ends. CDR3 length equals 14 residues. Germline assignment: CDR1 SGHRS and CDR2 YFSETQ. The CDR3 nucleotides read TGCGCCAGCAGCTTGGACCCGGGGCTTGAGGAGCAGTACTTC. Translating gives CASSLDPGLEEQYF.

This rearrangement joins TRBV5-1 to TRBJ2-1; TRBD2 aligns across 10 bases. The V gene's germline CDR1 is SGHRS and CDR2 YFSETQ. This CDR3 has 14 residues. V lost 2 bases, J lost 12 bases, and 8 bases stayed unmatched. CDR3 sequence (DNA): TGCGCCAGCAGCTTATCTAGCGGGAGTAAGGTGCAGTTCTTC. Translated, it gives CASSLSSGSKVQFF. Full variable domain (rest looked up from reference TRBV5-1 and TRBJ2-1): KAGVTQTPRYLIKTRGQQVTLSCSPISGHRSVSWYQQTPGQGLQFLFEYFSETQRNKGNFPGRFSGRQFSNSRSEMNVSTLELGDSALYLCASSLSSGSKVQFFGPGTRLTVL.

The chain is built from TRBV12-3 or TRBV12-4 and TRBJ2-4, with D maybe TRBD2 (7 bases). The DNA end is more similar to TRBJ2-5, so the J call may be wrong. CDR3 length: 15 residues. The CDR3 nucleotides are TGTGCCAGCAGTTTTGGGGGGGCTACTCTAGAGACCCAGTACTTC. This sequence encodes CASSFGGATLETQYF.

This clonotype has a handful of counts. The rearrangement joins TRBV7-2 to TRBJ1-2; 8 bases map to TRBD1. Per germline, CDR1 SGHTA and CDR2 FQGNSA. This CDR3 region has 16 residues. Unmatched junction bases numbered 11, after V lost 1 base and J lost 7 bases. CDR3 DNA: TGTGCCAGCAGCTTAGATATCCGGACAGGGTTTGTTGGCTACACCTTC. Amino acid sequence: CASSLDIRTGFVGYTF.

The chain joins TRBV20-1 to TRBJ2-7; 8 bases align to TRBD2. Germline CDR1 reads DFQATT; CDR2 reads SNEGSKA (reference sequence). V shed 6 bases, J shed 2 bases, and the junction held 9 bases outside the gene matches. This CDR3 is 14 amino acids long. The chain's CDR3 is CSANLAGPTYEQYF. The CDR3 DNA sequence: TGCAGTGCCAACCTAGCGGGCCCTACCTACGAGCAGTACTTC.